This TCR beta chain appears in the sequencing data of a study of T cells after yellow fever vaccination. TCRdb redid the calling of the 5' RACE reads with MiXCR, one entry per CDR3 protein. This table holds about 340,000 distinct CDR3 sequences, roughly 8.7% found once. The CDR3 length is 14 residues. Germline V gives CDR1 KGHSH, CDR2 LQKENI. V shed 3 bases and J shed 5 bases, with 13 bases lying between them. This clonotype has just a few counts. Antigen: not known. Study-wide findings and caveats: Most primary-vaccination clones reappeared after the booster (approximately 95% CD4, 88% CD8).

The sample here was PBMCs, taken on the day of the first yellow fever vaccination. This sequence was found in a man younger than 30 who received the YFV17D yellow fever vaccine. V usage is TRBV18 and J usage is TRBJ1-2; D might be TRBD1 (6 bases). The CDR3 DNA sequence: TGTGCCAGCTCACCCGTCTGGACAGAGTATGGCTACACCTTC. Translating it yields CASSPVWTEYGYTF.